Presented here are 27 T cell receptor beta chains from one specimen sequenced in a study of shared clonotypes between healthy human individuals. Some clones are missing from TCRdb's copy, which holds only in-frame ones; the method was immunoSEQ multiplex PCR. The table includes around 2.5 million clones, 80% to 95% detected once. What was sequenced was naive CD4+ T cells from PBMCs. Subset of the sample: CD45RA+ positively selected. These receptors were collected from a young man in good health. Some clones in this sample may be carry-over from other donors' samples.

The chain uses TRBV21-1 and TRBJ2-1; no check of the table's D call, TRBD2, against the DNA was made. TRBV21-1 is reported as a pseudogene. The CDR3 is 16 amino acids. The CDR3 loop is CASSKGSAGGYNEQFF. The CDR3 DNA sequence: TGTGCCAGCAGCAAAGGATCAGCGGGAGGCTACAATGAGCAGTTCTTC.

The J gene is TRBJ2-3, the V gene TRBV27; tentatively, D is TRBD2 (5 bases). Germline V gene lookup returns CDR1 MNHEY and CDR2 SMNVEV (reference sequence). With 2 bases removed from V and 1 base from J, the gap between germline ends came to 7 bases. The CDR3 has 14 residues. The CDR3 region has the DNA TGTGCCAGCAGTTTACCCGGGGGCACAGATACGCAGTATTTT. As protein: CASSLPGGTDTQYF.

The chain is built from TRBV5-4 and TRBJ1-1; no reliable D call. CDR1 is SGHNT, CDR2 YYREEE, per germline (reference sequence). The CDR3 has 15 residues. V lost 4 bases and J 4 bases, leaving 17 bases between the germline ends. The CDR3 DNA follows: TGTGCCAGCAGCCTACCCCGTCAGAGAACCACTGAAGCTTTCTTT. It is translated as CASSLPRQRTTEAFF.

The chain recombines TRBV6-6 with TRBJ1-1, with unresolved D. In germline, CDR1 is MNHNY, CDR2 SVGAGI (reference sequence). Deletions cut 2 bases from V and 6 bases from J, with 10 bases between. This CDR3 is built from 13 residues. The CDR3 DNA reads as TGTGCCAGCAGTTACCGTCACAGATCTGAAGCTTTCTTT. Amino acids: CASSYRHRSEAFF.

The V call is TRBV5-6, the J call TRBJ1-6; D is unresolved. This CDR3 has 15 amino acids. CDR1 is SGHDT, CDR2 YYEEEE, per germline. V was cut by 5 bases and J by 9 bases, with 18 bases left in between. As DNA, the CDR3 is TGTGCCAGCAGTTCTTGGCGGCTTGGTGCTTCACCCCTCCACTTT. Residues: CASSSWRLGASPLHF.

The DNA for the CDR3 is TGTGCCTGGAGTCTAGCTAGCGGGTACGAGCAGTACTTC. Translation: CAWSLASGYEQYF. V usage is TRBV30 and J usage is TRBJ2-7, with 8 bases identical to TRBD2. The germline CDR1 and CDR2 sequences are GTSNPN and SVGIG (reference sequence). The CDR3 length is 13 residues. Trimming removed 2 bases from V and 4 bases from J; junction bases left unmatched: 4.

The chain recombines TRBV11-2 with TRBJ1-1; D is unclear. Germline-derived CDR1 and CDR2 are SGHAT and FQNNGV. This CDR3 is 11 amino acids long. The V gene lost 2 bases and the J gene lost 11 bases, with 9 bases spanning the gap. The CDR3 DNA is TGTGCCAGCAGCTTACTCCGCCCCGCTTTCTTT. Its translation: CASSLLRPAFF.

This clone has only one observation. The chain has TRBV10-2 and TRBJ2-7, with 8 positions matching TRBD1. CDR1 and CDR2 (germline): WSHSY, SAAADI. The CDR3 runs to 14 residues. V lost 6 bases to trimming and J lost 2 bases; unmatched junction nucleotides: 6. CDR3 nucleotide sequence: TGCGCCAGCAGCGCAGACAGGGGCCCCTACGAGCAGTACTTC. As protein: CASSADRGPYEQYF.

The rearrangement links TRBV6-1 to TRBJ1-2; D possibly corresponds to TRBD1 (5 bases). V was shortened by 5 bases and J by 9 bases, with 10 bases between the two germline ends. The CDR3 length is 11 residues. From germline, CDR1 is MNHNS and CDR2 SASEGT. CDR3 DNA: TGTGCCAGCAGTCTAGACAGACGCTACACCTTC. Residues: CASSLDRRYTF.

V and J are TRBV28 and TRBJ1-4; D call uncertain. Trimming shortened V by 6 bases and J by 6 bases, and 11 bases separated the two germline ends. Germline values: CDR1 MDHEN, CDR2 SYDVKM. This CDR3 region has 13 residues. CDR3 region: CASRVQTYEKLFF. The DNA for the CDR3 is TGTGCCAGCAGGGTACAGACCTATGAAAAACTGTTTTTT. Together with reference TRBV28 and TRBJ1-4, the CDR3 gives the full variable domain: DVKVTQSSRYLVKRTGEKVFLECVQDMDHENMFWYRQDPGLGLRLIYFSYDVKMKEKGDIPEGYSVSREKKERFSLILESASTNQTSMYLCASRVQTYEKLFFGSGTQLSVL.

This clone turned up a few times. The rearrangement joins TRBV7-3 to TRBJ1-1; D is unresolved. Germline-derived CDR1 and CDR2 are SGHTA and FQGTGA. V lost 4 bases and J 4 bases, leaving 10 bases between the germline ends. This CDR3 spans 13 amino acids. CDR3 protein: CASSSDPRTEAFF. CDR3 bases: TGTGCCAGCAGCTCCGACCCGCGCACTGAAGCTTTCTTT.

This clone appeared a few times. In the same sample, other DNA sequences code for this CDR3. This sequence joins TRBV28 and TRBJ1-2; D is ambiguous. Per the germline V gene, CDR1 is MDHEN and CDR2 is SYDVKM. The CDR3 runs 12 residues. With 5 bases removed from V and 0 bases from J, the gap between germline ends came to 4 bases. CDR3 coding DNA: TGTGCCAGCAGTCCGTCTAACTATGGCTACACCTTC. Protein sequence: CASSPSNYGYTF.

The chain links TRBV14 to TRBJ2-7; D is perhaps TRBD2 (6 bases). V lost 1 base, J lost 4 bases, and 17 bases lay in between. The germline V gene encodes CDR1 SGHDN and CDR2 FVKESK. There are 16 residues in the CDR3. As DNA, the CDR3 is TGTGCCAGCAGCCAAGGGGGACTCTCCCCCCCATACGAGCAGTACTTC. Translated, it gives CASSQGGLSPPYEQYF.

J is TRBJ2-1 and V is TRBV11-3; 13 nucleotides line up with TRBD2. With V trimmed by 5 bases and J by 7 bases, 8 bases remained unmatched. The CDR3 is made up of 16 amino acids. CDR1 and CDR2 from the germline V gene are SGHNT and YENEEA. CDR3 DNA: TGTGCCAGCAGCCAAGGACTAGCGGGAGTTCTAAATGAGCAGTTCTTC. It is translated as CASSQGLAGVLNEQFF.

The V gene is TRBV29-1, the J gene TRBJ2-1; TRBD2 aligns across 11 bases. The CDR3 sequence is 14 residues long. Trimming at V came to 6 bases and at J to 8 bases, leaving 9 bases not matched to a gene. CDR1 is SQVTM and CDR2 is ANQGSEA in the germline V gene. In DNA form, the CDR3 reads TGCAGCGTACTCCTAGCGGGAGGTTCGGATGAGCAGTTCTTC. Amino acids: CSVLLAGGSDEQFF.

The rearrangement links TRBV7-8 to TRBJ2-5, with a possible D match to TRBD2 (5 bases). CDR1 SGHVS and CDR2 FQNEAQ come from the germline V gene. CDR3 size: 13 residues. V lost 1 base, J lost 7 bases, and 10 bases lay in between. The CDR3 DNA is TGTGCCAGCAGCTTAGGGGAGAAGGGGACCCAGTACTTC. Its translation: CASSLGEKGTQYF.

V and J are TRBV5-1 and TRBJ2-3, with D perhaps TRBD1 (5 bases). V was trimmed by 4 bases and J by 6 bases, leaving 12 bases between them. Germline CDR1 and CDR2: SGHRS and YFSETQ. The CDR3 sequence is 13 residues long. This CDR3 is CASSTEQADTQYF. As DNA, the CDR3 is TGCGCCAGCAGCACAGAACAGGCGGATACGCAGTATTTT.

This sequence joins TRBV12-2 and TRBJ2-7. TRBV12-2 is given as a pseudogene. The CDR3 is 15 residues long. The CDR3 protein is CASRLGVRKTYEQYF. The CDR3 DNA reads TGTGCAAGTCGCTTAGGGGTTCGCAAAACCTACGAGCAGTACTTC.

This clone was seen only once. This rearrangement joins TRBV7-6 to TRBJ2-7, with TRBD1 identical over 8 bases. J was trimmed by 0 bases and V by 1 base; bases with no gene match: 5. CDR3 size: 16 residues. Germline V gene data show CDR1 as SGHVS and CDR2 as FNYEAQ. For the CDR3, the DNA is TGTGCCAGCAGCTTAGGGACCGGGACAGGCTCCTACGAGCAGTACTTC. Its translation: CASSLGTGTGSYEQYF.

The J gene is TRBJ1-2, the V gene TRBV25-1, with 9 bases that match TRBD1. Germline lookup yields CDR1 MGHDK and CDR2 SYGVNS. J lost 12 bases, V lost 4 bases, and 12 bases had no gene match. The CDR3 is 14 residues long. The CDR3 loop is CASSGTRDRVAHTF. The DNA for the CDR3 is TGTGCCAGCAGTGGGACGAGGGACAGGGTTGCTCACACCTTC.

A few counts support this clone. The chain uses TRBV19 and TRBJ2-7, with 10 bases matching TRBD1. This CDR3 is 14 amino acids long. With V trimmed by 6 bases and J by 2 bases, 4 bases remained unmatched. The germline V gene encodes CDR1 LNHDA and CDR2 SQIVND (reference sequence). The CDR3 DNA sequence: TGTGCCAGTAGCACCGGGACAGGGGCCTACGAGCAGTACTTC. This codes for CASSTGTGAYEQYF. Full variable domain (remainder filled in from reference TRBV19 and TRBJ2-7): DGGITQSPKYLFRKEGQNVTLSCEQNLNHDAMYWYRQDPGQGLRLIYYSQIVNDFQKGDIAEGYSVSREKKESFPLTVTSAQKNPTAFYLCASSTGTGAYEQYFGPGTRLTVT.

Note on this clone: Other DNA sequences in this specimen translate into the identical CDR3. Written as DNA, the CDR3 is TGCGCCAGCAGCCAAGTTTCACAAGAGACCCAGTACTTC. Amino acid sequence: CASSQVSQETQYF. The chain is built from TRBV4-1 and TRBJ2-5; D unclear. V was trimmed by 1 base and J by 2 bases, leaving 5 bases between them. The germline gives CDR1 MGHRA, CDR2 YSYEKL. This CDR3 is built from 13 residues.

This chain connects TRBV5-1 to TRBJ1-2, with a tentative D call TRBD1 (5 bases). Trimming removed 0 bases from V and 1 base from J, with 10 bases in between. Germline V gene sequence: CDR1 SGHRS, CDR2 YFSETQ. The CDR3 sequence is 15 residues long. CDR3 nucleotides: TGCGCCAGCAGCTTGGGACAGAACTTTAACTATGGCTACACCTTC. It specifies CASSLGQNFNYGYTF. Filled out from reference TRBV5-1 and TRBJ1-2, the complete variable domain reads KAGVTQTPRYLIKTRGQQVTLSCSPISGHRSVSWYQQTPGQGLQFLFEYFSETQRNKGNFPGRFSGRQFSNSRSEMNVSTLELGDSALYLCASSLGQNFNYGYTFGSGTRLTVV.

The chain employs TRBV5-1 and TRBJ1-2, with D perhaps TRBD1 (5 bases). The CDR3 extends over 16 amino acids. CDR1 is SGHRS and CDR2 is YFSETQ in the germline V gene. Deletions cut 3 bases from V and 5 bases from J, with 20 bases between. CDR3 amino acids: CASSSTLGTGEYGYTF. CDR3 DNA sequence: TGCGCCAGCAGCTCAACTCTCGGGACGGGAGAGTATGGCTACACCTTC.

This clone was found once. This chain connects TRBV9 to TRBJ2-1; 13 bases are shared with TRBD2. CDR3 length equals 16 residues. The V gene's germline CDR1 is SGDLS and CDR2 YYNGEE. The V and J ends lost 2 bases and 4 bases, in that order; junction bases with no gene match: 3. CDR3 sequence: CASSVTGLAGYNEQFF. The CDR3 coding sequence is TGTGCCAGCAGCGTCACGGGACTAGCGGGATACAATGAGCAGTTCTTC.

The chain has TRBV5-1 and TRBJ2-7; 8 bases match TRBD1. Germline lookup yields CDR1 SGHRS and CDR2 YFSETQ. This CDR3 has 17 amino acids. V lost 4 bases and J lost 0; bases outside the gene matches: 12. The CDR3, as DNA: TGCGCCAGCAGCAGCTACGGGACAGGCGACCTCTCCTACGAGCAGTACTTC. Amino acids: CASSSYGTGDLSYEQYF.

This rearrangement joins TRBV19 to TRBJ2-7; 9 nucleotides align to TRBD1. The V gene end was trimmed by 4 bases and the J gene end by 2 bases; junction bases not matched to a gene: 6. The CDR3 is 15 amino acids. Germline V lookup: CDR1 LNHDA, CDR2 SQIVND (reference sequence). DNA of the CDR3: TGTGCCAGTAGTACACAGGGGGCAGCGCCCTACGAGCAGTACTTC. This translates into CASSTQGAAPYEQYF.